The T cell receptor beta chain described here comes from a study of spatial heterogeneity in lung cancer. TCRdb ran MiXCR on the 5' RACE reads and lists one entry per CDR3 protein. The table includes tens of thousands of distinct CDR3 sequences, roughly 10% detected once. General study results and limits: Detection of ubiquitous tumor TCRs in blood was higher at resection than follow-up.

Time point noted: sample taken at primary tumor resection. Without sorting, whole RNA was sequenced from tumor, nontumor lung or frozen PBMC. Patients with untreated early-stage non-small cell lung cancer, numbering around 72, were the donors. CDR3 length equals 14 residues. The V end was cut by 1 base, the J end by 5 bases, with 12 bases between. The V gene's germline CDR1 is LNHDA and CDR2 SQIVND (reference sequence). This clonotype appeared a few times. The antigen is unknown. This clonotype was obtained from a male donor with early-stage non-small cell lung cancer. V usage is TRBV19 and J usage is TRBJ2-7; a possible D gene is TRBD1 (6 bases). Sample: PBMCs, taken at surgery. The chain's CDR3 is CASSIVGQSHEQYF. The CDR3 nucleotides read TGTGCCAGTAGTATAGTCGGACAGTCCCACGAGCAGTACTTC.